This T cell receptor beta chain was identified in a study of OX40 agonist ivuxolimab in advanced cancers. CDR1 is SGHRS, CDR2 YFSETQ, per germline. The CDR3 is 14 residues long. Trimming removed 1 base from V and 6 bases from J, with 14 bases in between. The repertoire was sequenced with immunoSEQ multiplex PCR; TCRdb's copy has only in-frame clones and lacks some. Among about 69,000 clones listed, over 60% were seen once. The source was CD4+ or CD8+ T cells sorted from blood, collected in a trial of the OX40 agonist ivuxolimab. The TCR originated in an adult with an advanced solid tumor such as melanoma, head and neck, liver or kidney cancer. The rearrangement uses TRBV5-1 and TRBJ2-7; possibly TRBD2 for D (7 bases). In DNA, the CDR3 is TGCGCCAGCAGCTTGCTAGGGGGAGGGCGCGAGCAGTACTTC. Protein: CASSLLGGGREQYF. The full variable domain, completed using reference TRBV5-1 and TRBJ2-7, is KAGVTQTPRYLIKTRGQQVTLSCSPISGHRSVSWYQQTPGQGLQFLFEYFSETQRNKGNFPGRFSGRQFSNSRSEMNVSTLELGDSALYLCASSLLGGGREQYFGPGTRLTVT.